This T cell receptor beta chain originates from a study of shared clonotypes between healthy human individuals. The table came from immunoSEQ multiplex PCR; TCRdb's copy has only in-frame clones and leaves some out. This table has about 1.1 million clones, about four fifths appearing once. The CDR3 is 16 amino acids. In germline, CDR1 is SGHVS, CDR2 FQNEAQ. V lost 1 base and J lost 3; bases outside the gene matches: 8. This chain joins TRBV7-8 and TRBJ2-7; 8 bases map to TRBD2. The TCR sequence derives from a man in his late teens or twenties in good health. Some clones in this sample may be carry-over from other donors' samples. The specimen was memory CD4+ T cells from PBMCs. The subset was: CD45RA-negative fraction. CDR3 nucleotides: TGTGCCAGCAGCTTAGTATGGCGGGAGGATGGCTACGAGCAGTACTTC. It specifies CASSLVWREDGYEQYF. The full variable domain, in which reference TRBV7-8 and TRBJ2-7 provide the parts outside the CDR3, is GAGVSQSPRYKVAKRGQDVALRCDPISGHVSLFWYQQALGQGPEFLTYFQNEAQLDKSGLPSDRFFAERPEGSVSTLKIQRTQQEDSAVYLCASSLVWREDGYEQYFGPGTRLTVT.